One sample yielded the 10 T cell receptor beta chains listed below, sequenced in a study of PD-1 blockade in classical Hodgkin lymphoma. The data were produced by immunoSEQ multiplex PCR, yet TCRdb's version contains in-frame clones alone and is incomplete. The sample yields about 17,000 clones, about 93% seen once. Time point of the sample: newly diagnosed, previously untreated cHL patient sample. The specimen was peripheral blood mononuclear cells (PBMCs). The source of these receptors is a human donor with classical Hodgkin lymphoma.

This chain links TRBV28 with TRBJ2-7; 8 nucleotides match TRBD2. The trim removed 10 bases at V and 0 bases at J, leaving 5 bases unmatched. Looked up from germline, CDR1 is MDHEN and CDR2 is SYDVKM. The length of the CDR3 is 13 residues. This CDR3 reads CATLAGSSYEQYF. The CDR3 nucleotides read TGTGCCACTTTAGCGGGGAGCTCCTACGAGCAGTACTTC.

V and J are TRBV7-3 and TRBJ2-7; D not resolved. The CDR3 runs 13 residues. In germline, CDR1 is SGHTA, CDR2 FQGTGA. V was cut by 3 bases and J by 5 bases, with 11 bases left in between. In DNA, the CDR3 is TGTGCCAGCAGCTTGGCCCCAAGGGACGAGCAGTACTTC. Its translation: CASSLAPRDEQYF.

The chain uses TRBV27 and TRBJ1-2, with 7 positions matching TRBD1. Germline V CDR1 and CDR2: MNHEY, SMNVEV (reference sequence). CDR3 length equals 13 residues. With 3 bases clipped from V and 7 bases from J, the junction kept 5 bases outside the gene matches. CDR3 residues: CASSFDRVAGYTF. The CDR3 DNA sequence: TGTGCCAGCAGTTTTGACAGGGTGGCTGGCTACACCTTC.

The chain uses TRBV2 and TRBJ2-7; 9 nucleotides agree with TRBD1. The germline CDR1 and CDR2 sequences are SNHLY and FYNNEI. With V trimmed by 7 bases and J by 4 bases, 11 bases remained unmatched. CDR3 length equals 15 residues. The CDR3 coding sequence is TGTGCCAGCATTATACCGGGACAGGGACTGTACGAGCAGTACTTC. Amino acids: CASIIPGQGLYEQYF.

This clone appeared a single time. This chain uses TRBV7-8 with TRBJ2-1; D call uncertain. The germline gives CDR1 SGHVS, CDR2 FQNEAQ. V gave up 6 bases and J gave up 8 bases, with 20 bases separating them. The CDR3 contains 15 residues. The CDR3: CASRPTTPRVDEQFF. The CDR3 nucleotides are TGTGCCAGCAGACCGACGACCCCACGGGTCGATGAGCAGTTCTTC.

The rearrangement links TRBV9 to TRBJ1-4, with 8 nucleotides matching TRBD1. This CDR3 is built from 16 residues. Per the germline V gene, CDR1 is SGDLS and CDR2 is YYNGEE. Losses at the gene ends were 4 bases for V and 0 bases for J; bases not matched to a gene: 5. The CDR3 spells CASSQGQGTTNEKLFF. CDR3 DNA sequence: TGTGCCAGCAGCCAAGGACAGGGCACAACTAATGAAAAACTGTTTTTT.

This rearrangement joins TRBV2 to TRBJ2-6; no reliable D call. The CDR3 contains 17 residues. CDR1 and CDR2 from the germline V gene are SNHLY and FYNNEI. V lost 9 bases to trimming and J lost 0 bases, with 18 bases between them. The CDR3 protein is CASGVGRESSGANVLTF. The CDR3 bases are TGTGCCAGTGGTGTCGGGCGAGAATCCTCTGGGGCCAACGTCCTGACTTTC.

The rearrangement uses TRBV4-2 and TRBJ2-1; D is unresolved. V dropped 1 base and J dropped 1 base, with 8 bases sitting between them. Per germline, CDR1 LGHNA and CDR2 YNFKEQ. The CDR3 extends over 15 amino acids. The CDR3 spells CASSQGSESYNEQFF. CDR3 in DNA: TGTGCCAGCAGCCAAGGGTCGGAATCCTACAATGAGCAGTTCTTC.

V and J are TRBV19 and TRBJ2-2, with 8 bases fitting TRBD2. J gave up 1 base and V 5 bases, and 6 bases lay outside the gene matches. The germline gives CDR1 LNHDA, CDR2 SQIVND (reference sequence). This CDR3 spans 16 amino acids. CDR3: CASSLPSGQNTGELFF. DNA of the CDR3: TGTGCCAGTAGTCTTCCTAGCGGGCAGAACACCGGGGAGCTGTTTTTT.

The chain combines TRBV7-8 with TRBJ1-3; TRBD1 is a possible D gene (6 bases). The CDR3 runs to 17 residues. Germline assignment: CDR1 SGHVS and CDR2 FQNEAQ. Deletions cut 1 base from V and 0 bases from J, with 13 bases between. The CDR3 region is CASSLVRGQNSGNTIYF. CDR3 in DNA: TGTGCCAGCAGCTTAGTTCGAGGACAGAACTCTGGAAACACCATATATTTT. Full variable domain (missing parts from reference TRBV7-8 and TRBJ1-3): GAGVSQSPRYKVAKRGQDVALRCDPISGHVSLFWYQQALGQGPEFLTYFQNEAQLDKSGLPSDRFFAERPEGSVSTLKIQRTQQEDSAVYLCASSLVRGQNSGNTIYFGEGSWLTVV.